A selection of T cell receptor beta chains follows, all from one sample in a study of blood T cell repertoires in COVID-19. Sequencing was performed with immunoSEQ multiplex PCR; in TCRdb, only in-frame clones are kept and a portion is missing. The sample holds around 220,000 clones, about 90% seen once. Sequencing was carried out using peripheral blood. All receptors derive from a man younger than 30 with active or convalescent COVID-19. Each CDR3 is given with its conserved first and last residue. D genes are given only for firm matches. Some rows mark clone size as missing; the rest say once, few, many or name a class of expanded clone.

v_gene	abundance	d_gene	j_gene	CDR3aa	CDR3nt
TRBV11-3	-	-	TRBJ1-1	CASSPGVGANTEAFF	TGTGCCAGCAGCCCGGGAGTGGGAGCAAACACTGAAGCTTTCTTT
TRBV5-5	-	-	TRBJ2-7	CASSAAGDSYEQYF	TGTGCCAGCAGCGCGGCAGGGGACTCCTACGAGCAGTACTTC
TRBV9	-	-	TRBJ2-3	CASSVASSTDTQYF	TGTGCCAGCAGCGTGGCTTCTAGCACAGATACGCAGTATTTT
TRBV2	-	-	TRBJ1-2	CASSELRSGGYTF	TGTGCCAGCAGTGAATTACGTTCGGGGGGCTACACCTTC
TRBV5-1	-	TRBD2	TRBJ2-3	CASSLPAGVPDTQYF	TGCGCCAGCAGCTTGCCGGCGGGAGTTCCAGATACGCAGTATTTT
TRBV11-2	-	-	TRBJ2-2	CASSKMGHKTGELFF	TGTGCCAGCAGCAAAATGGGACACAAGACCGGGGAGCTGTTTTTT
TRBV2	-	TRBD2	TRBJ2-7	CASSEPEGLASTYEQYF	TGTGCCAGCAGTGAACCTGAAGGACTAGCGAGTACCTACGAGCAGTACTTC
TRBV2	-	TRBD1	TRBJ1-2	CASSEYRGPGGYTF	TGTGCCAGCAGTGAATACAGGGGGCCCGGAGGCTACACCTTC
TRBV6-2/TRBV6-3	-	-	TRBJ1-5	CASSYQGRQPQHF	TGTGCCAGCAGTTATCAGGGTCGCCAGCCCCAGCATTTT
TRBV18	medium-sized	TRBD1	TRBJ1-1	CASSPLPGGADTEAFF	TGTGCCAGCTCACCCCTACCAGGGGGCGCGGACACTGAAGCTTTCTTT
TRBV25-1	few	TRBD1	TRBJ1-4	CASSEYGTGGHNEKLFF	TGTGCCAGCAGTGAATATGGGACAGGGGGCCATAATGAAAAACTGTTTTTT
TRBV6-4	-	TRBD2	TRBJ2-3	CASSEAGGRQYF	TGTGCCAGCAGTGAGGCGGGAGGCAGGCAGTATTTT
TRBV10-3	-	-	TRBJ1-2	CAISGGGTQRGYTF	TGTGCCATCAGTGGCGGAGGGACGCAACGGGGCTACACCTTC
TRBV6-5	-	TRBD1	TRBJ2-3	CASSSDRAVTDTQYF	TGTGCCAGCAGTTCAGACAGGGCCGTAACAGATACGCAGTATTTT
TRBV25-1	few	-	TRBJ1-2	CASSVLTEANYGYTF	TGTGCCAGCAGTGTTTTGACAGAAGCTAACTATGGCTACACCTTC
TRBV6-4	medium-sized	TRBD2	TRBJ2-2	CASSDSAGGDTGELFF	TGTGCCAGCAGTGACTCGGCGGGAGGGGACACCGGGGAGCTGTTTTTT
TRBV5-8	once	TRBD1	TRBJ1-4	CASSPGQGFEKLFF	TGTGCCAGCAGCCCGGGACAGGGGTTCGAAAAACTGTTTTTT
TRBV5-4	-	TRBD2	TRBJ2-1	CASSLAGAGGYNEQFF	TGTGCCAGCAGCTTGGCGGGAGCGGGGGGGTACAATGAGCAGTTCTTC
TRBV7-9	-	-	TRBJ1-2	CASSYSQNGYTF	TGTGCCAGCAGCTACTCCCAAAATGGCTACACCTTC
TRBV9	-	TRBD1	TRBJ1-6	CASSETGGRSPLHF	TGTGCCAGCAGCGAGACAGGGGGACGATCACCCCTCCACTTT
TRBV25-1	-	TRBD1	TRBJ1-2	CASRGTGGNGYTF	TGTGCCAGCAGGGGGACAGGGGGGAATGGCTACACCTTC
TRBV10-3	-	-	TRBJ2-1	CAISGRGSYNEQFF	TGTGCCATCAGTGGAAGGGGGTCCTACAATGAGCAGTTCTTC
TRBV6-5	-	-	TRBJ1-3	CASIKLSGNTIYF	TGTGCCAGCATTAAACTCTCTGGAAACACCATATATTTT
TRBV7-2	-	-	TRBJ1-1	CASSLSRTTGTEAFF	TGTGCCAGCAGCTTATCGCGCACAACGGGGACTGAAGCTTTCTTT
TRBV10-2	-	TRBD2	TRBJ2-1	CASKRGAYNEQFF	TGCGCCAGCAAGCGGGGAGCCTACAATGAGCAGTTCTTC
TRBV5-1	-	-	TRBJ2-3	CASGLLGDYLTDTQYF	TGCGCCAGCGGCCTTCTTGGCGACTACCTCACAGATACGCAGTATTTT
TRBV2	once	-	TRBJ1-2	CASSEGGSVEGYTF	TGTGCCAGCAGTGAAGGGGGTAGCGTTGAGGGCTACACCTTC
TRBV19	-	-	TRBJ1-4	CASNPRGTNEKLFF	TGTGCCAGTAATCCGAGAGGAACTAATGAAAAACTGTTTTTT
TRBV4-1	-	TRBD2	TRBJ2-7	CASSQDPRTSSYYEQYF	TGCGCCAGCAGCCAAGACCCTCGGACTAGCAGTTACTACGAGCAGTACTTC
TRBV5-8	-	TRBD1	TRBJ1-2	CASSANRDRQLYGYTF	TGTGCCAGCAGCGCGAACCGGGACAGACAGCTCTATGGCTACACCTTC
TRBV3-1/TRBV3-2	-	TRBD2	TRBJ2-7	CASSHTTSGRVSYEQYF	TGTGCCAGCAGCCACACCACTAGCGGGAGGGTCTCCTACGAGCAGTACTTC
TRBV7-2	-	-	TRBJ2-2	CASSSTTRVAGELFF	TGTGCCAGCAGCTCTACTACCAGGGTGGCCGGGGAGCTGTTTTTT
TRBV9	few	TRBD1	TRBJ1-5	CASSRTGDNQPQHF	TGTGCCAGCAGCCGGACAGGGGATAATCAGCCCCAGCATTTT
TRBV5-1	-	-	TRBJ1-1	CASSFRQSQGGTEAFF	TGCGCCAGCAGCTTTCGCCAATCCCAGGGTGGCACTGAAGCTTTCTTT
TRBV18	-	-	TRBJ2-2	CASSPWDTQRTGELFF	TGTGCCAGCTCGCCTTGGGACACCCAGAGAACCGGGGAGCTGTTTTTT
TRBV5-8	-	-	TRBJ1-5	CASSFPGAQHF	TGTGCCAGCAGCTTCCCAGGTGCCCAGCATTTT
TRBV7-9	-	-	TRBJ1-1	CASSLAAGRITWGTEAFF	TGTGCCAGCAGCTTAGCAGCAGGGCGGATAACCTGGGGCACTGAAGCTTTCTTT
TRBV14	once	-	TRBJ1-5	CASSHEWTISNQPQHF	TGTGCCAGCAGCCACGAATGGACAATTAGCAATCAGCCCCAGCATTTT
TRBV28	-	TRBD2	TRBJ2-1	CASRGTSWIVNEQFF	TGTGCCAGCAGGGGGACTAGCTGGATCGTCAATGAGCAGTTCTTC
TRBV5-1	-	TRBD2	TRBJ2-2	CASSLAGGNTGELFF	TGCGCCAGCAGCTTGGCGGGAGGGAACACCGGGGAGCTGTTTTTT
TRBV7-2	-	TRBD2	TRBJ2-1	CASSLVPSGSYNEQFF	TGTGCCAGCAGCTTAGTTCCTAGCGGGAGTTACAATGAGCAGTTCTTC
TRBV18	-	-	TRBJ2-1	CASSPLGSLFF	TGTGCCAGCTCACCACTGGGGAGCTTGTTCTTC